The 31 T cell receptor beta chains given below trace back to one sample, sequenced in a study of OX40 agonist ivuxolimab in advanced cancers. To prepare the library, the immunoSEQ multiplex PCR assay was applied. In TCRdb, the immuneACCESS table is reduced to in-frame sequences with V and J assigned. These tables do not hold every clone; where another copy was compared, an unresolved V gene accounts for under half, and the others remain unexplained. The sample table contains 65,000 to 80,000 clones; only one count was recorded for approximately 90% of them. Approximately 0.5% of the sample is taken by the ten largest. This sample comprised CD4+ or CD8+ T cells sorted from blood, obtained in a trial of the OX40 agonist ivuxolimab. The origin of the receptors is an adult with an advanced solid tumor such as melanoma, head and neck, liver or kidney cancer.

As DNA, the CDR3 is TGTGCCAGCACCCTGGCACAGGGGAATTATGGCTACACCTTC. It is translated as CASTLAQGNYGYTF. The genes are TRBV5-6 and TRBJ1-2; 7 bases agree with TRBD1. The trim removed 6 bases at V and 5 bases at J, leaving 10 bases unmatched. CDR1 and CDR2 from the germline V gene are SGHDT and YYEEEE. There are 14 residues in the CDR3.

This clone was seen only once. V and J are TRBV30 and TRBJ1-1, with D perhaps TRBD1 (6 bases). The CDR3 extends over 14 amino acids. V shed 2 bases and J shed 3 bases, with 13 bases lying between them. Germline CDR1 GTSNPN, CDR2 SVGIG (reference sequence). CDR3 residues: CAWSRVQGYTEAFF. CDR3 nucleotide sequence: TGTGCCTGGAGTCGCGTACAGGGATACACTGAAGCTTTCTTT.

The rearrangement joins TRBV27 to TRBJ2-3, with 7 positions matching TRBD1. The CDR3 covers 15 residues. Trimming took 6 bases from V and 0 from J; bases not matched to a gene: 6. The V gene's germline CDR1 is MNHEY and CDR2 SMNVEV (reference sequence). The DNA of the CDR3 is TGTGCCAGCAGCCGGGGACAGATCAGCACAGATACGCAGTATTTT. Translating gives CASSRGQISTDTQYF.

The CDR3, as DNA: TGCGCCAGCAGCCGGGACCGGGGAAGCTCTGGAAACACCATATATTTT. Translation: CASSRDRGSSGNTIYF. The V gene is TRBV5-1, the J gene TRBJ1-3, with a weak D call TRBD1 (5 bases). Germline CDR1 SGHRS, CDR2 YFSETQ. Trimming shortened V by 4 bases and J by 0 bases, and 14 bases separated the two germline ends. The CDR3 is made up of 16 amino acids.

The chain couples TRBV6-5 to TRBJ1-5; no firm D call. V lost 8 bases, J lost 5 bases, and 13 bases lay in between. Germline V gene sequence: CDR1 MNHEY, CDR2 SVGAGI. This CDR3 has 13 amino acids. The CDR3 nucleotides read TGTGCCAGCGGGCGTGGCGGCGATCAGCCCCAGCATTTT. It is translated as CASGRGGDQPQHF.

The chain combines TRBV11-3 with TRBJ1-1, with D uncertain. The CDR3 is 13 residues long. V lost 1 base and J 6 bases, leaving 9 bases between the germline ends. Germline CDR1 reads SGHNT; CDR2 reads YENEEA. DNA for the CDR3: TGTGCCAGCAGCTTAGCCCCTAGCGCTGAAGCTTTCTTT. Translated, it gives CASSLAPSAEAFF. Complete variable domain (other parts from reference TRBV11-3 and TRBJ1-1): EAGVVQSPRYKIIEKKQPVAFWCNPISGHNTLYWYLQNLGQGPELLIRYENEEAVDDSQLPKDRFSAERLKGVDSTLKIQPAELGDSAVYLCASSLAPSAEAFFGQGTRLTVV.

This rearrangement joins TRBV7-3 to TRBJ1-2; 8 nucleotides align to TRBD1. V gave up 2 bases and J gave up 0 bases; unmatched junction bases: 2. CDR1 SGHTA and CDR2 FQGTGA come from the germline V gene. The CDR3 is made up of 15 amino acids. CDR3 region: CASSLGTGSNYGYTF. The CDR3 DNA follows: TGTGCCAGCAGCTTAGGGACAGGATCTAACTATGGCTACACCTTC.

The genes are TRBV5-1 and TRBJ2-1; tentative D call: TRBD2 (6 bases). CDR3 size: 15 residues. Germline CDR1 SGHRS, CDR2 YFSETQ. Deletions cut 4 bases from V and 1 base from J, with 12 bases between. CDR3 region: CASSPERASYNEQFF. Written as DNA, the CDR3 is TGCGCCAGCAGCCCTGAGCGGGCTTCCTACAATGAGCAGTTCTTC.

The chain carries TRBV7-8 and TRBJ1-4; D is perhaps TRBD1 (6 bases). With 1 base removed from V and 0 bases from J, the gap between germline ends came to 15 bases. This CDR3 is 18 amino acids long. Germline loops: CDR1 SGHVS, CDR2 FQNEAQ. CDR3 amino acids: CASSLEMQGTATNEKLFF. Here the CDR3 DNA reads TGTGCCAGCAGCTTAGAGATGCAGGGGACTGCAACTAATGAAAAACTGTTTTTT. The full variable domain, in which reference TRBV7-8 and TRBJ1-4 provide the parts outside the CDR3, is GAGVSQSPRYKVAKRGQDVALRCDPISGHVSLFWYQQALGQGPEFLTYFQNEAQLDKSGLPSDRFFAERPEGSVSTLKIQRTQQEDSAVYLCASSLEMQGTATNEKLFFGSGTQLSVL.

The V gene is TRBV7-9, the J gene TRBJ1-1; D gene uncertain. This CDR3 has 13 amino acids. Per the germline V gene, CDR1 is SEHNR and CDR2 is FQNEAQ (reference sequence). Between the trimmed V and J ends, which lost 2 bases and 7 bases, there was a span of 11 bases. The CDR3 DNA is TGTGCCAGCAGCTTAATGGGGTTGGGTGAAGCTTTCTTT. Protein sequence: CASSLMGLGEAFF.

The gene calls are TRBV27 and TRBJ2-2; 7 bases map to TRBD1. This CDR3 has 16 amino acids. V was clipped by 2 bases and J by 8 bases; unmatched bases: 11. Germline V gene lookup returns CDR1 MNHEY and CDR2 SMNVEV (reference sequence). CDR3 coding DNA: TGTGCCAGCAGTTTAGGCAGGACAGGAGGAAGGGGGGAGCTGTTTTTT. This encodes CASSLGRTGGRGELFF.

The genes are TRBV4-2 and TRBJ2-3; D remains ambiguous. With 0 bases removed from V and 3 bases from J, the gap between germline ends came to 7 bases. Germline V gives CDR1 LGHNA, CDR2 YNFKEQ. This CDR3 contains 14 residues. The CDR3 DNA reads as TGTGCCAGCAGCCAAGAGCTAGGTACAGATACGCAGTATTTT. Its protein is CASSQELGTDTQYF.

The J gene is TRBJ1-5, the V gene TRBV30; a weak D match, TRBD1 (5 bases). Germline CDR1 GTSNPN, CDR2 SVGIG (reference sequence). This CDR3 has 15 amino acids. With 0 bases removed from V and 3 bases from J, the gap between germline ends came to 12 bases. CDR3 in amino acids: CAWSVPTEFNQPQHF. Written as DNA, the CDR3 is TGTGCCTGGAGTGTACCGACAGAATTCAATCAGCCCCAGCATTTT.

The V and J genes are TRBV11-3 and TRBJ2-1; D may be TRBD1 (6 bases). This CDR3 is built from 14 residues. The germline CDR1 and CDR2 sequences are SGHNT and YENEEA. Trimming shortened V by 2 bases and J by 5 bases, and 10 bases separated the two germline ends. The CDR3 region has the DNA TGTGCCAGCAGCTTAAACAGGGTGGACAATGAGCAGTTCTTC. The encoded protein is CASSLNRVDNEQFF.

The CDR3, as DNA: TGCGCCAGCAGCCAAGTTGCCGGGACGGGAGGCTACACCTTC. Translating gives CASSQVAGTGGYTF. This chain links TRBV4-1 with TRBJ1-2; a possible D gene is TRBD1 (5 bases). CDR1 and CDR2 from the germline V gene are MGHRA and YSYEKL. CDR3 length: 14 amino acids. V dropped 1 base and J dropped 8 bases, with 14 bases sitting between them.

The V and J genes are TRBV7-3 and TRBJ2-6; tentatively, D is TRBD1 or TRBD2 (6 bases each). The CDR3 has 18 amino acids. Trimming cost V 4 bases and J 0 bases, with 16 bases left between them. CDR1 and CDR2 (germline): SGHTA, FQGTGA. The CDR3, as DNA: TGTGCCAGCAGCTCGTTATCCGGGGGCCGCTCTGGGGCCAACGTCCTGACTTTC. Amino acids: CASSSLSGGRSGANVLTF.

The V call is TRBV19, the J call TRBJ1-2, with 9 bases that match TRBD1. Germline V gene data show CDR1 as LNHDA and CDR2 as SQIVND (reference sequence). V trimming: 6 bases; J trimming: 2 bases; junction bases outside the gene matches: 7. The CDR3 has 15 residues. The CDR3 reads CASSPTGQGNYGYTF. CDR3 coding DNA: TGTGCCAGTAGCCCTACAGGACAGGGGAACTATGGCTACACCTTC.

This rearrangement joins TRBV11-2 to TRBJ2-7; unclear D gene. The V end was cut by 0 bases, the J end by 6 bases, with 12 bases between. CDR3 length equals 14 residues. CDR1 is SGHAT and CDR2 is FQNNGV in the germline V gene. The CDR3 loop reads CASSLEIASREQYF. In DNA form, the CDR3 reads TGTGCCAGCAGCTTAGAGATTGCAAGTCGCGAGCAGTACTTC.

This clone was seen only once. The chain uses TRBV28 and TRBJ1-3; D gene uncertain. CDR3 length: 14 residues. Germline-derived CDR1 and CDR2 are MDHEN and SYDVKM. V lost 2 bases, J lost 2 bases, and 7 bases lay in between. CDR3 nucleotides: TGTGCCAGCAGTTTAGACGGCCCTGGAAACACCATATATTTT. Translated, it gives CASSLDGPGNTIYF.

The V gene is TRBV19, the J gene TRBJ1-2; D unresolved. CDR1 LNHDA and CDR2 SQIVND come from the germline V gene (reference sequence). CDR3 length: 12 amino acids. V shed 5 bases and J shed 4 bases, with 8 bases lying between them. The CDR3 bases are TGTGCCAGTAGTGACTCCGTCTATGGCTACACCTTC. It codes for CASSDSVYGYTF. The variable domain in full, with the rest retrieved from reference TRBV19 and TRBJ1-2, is DGGITQSPKYLFRKEGQNVTLSCEQNLNHDAMYWYRQDPGQGLRLIYYSQIVNDFQKGDIAEGYSVSREKKESFPLTVTSAQKNPTAFYLCASSDSVYGYTFGSGTRLTVV.

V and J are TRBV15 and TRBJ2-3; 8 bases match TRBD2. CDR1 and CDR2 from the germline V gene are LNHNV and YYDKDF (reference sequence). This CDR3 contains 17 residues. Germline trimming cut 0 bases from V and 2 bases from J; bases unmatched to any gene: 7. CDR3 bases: TGTGCCACCAGCAGAGATCGAGCGGGAGAACTCACAGATACGCAGTATTTT. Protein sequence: CATSRDRAGELTDTQYF. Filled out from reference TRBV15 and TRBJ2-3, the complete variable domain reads DAMVIQNPRYQVTQFGKPVTLSCSQTLNHNVMYWYQQKSSQAPKLLFHYYDKDFNNEADTPDNFQSRRPNTSFCFLDIRSPGLGDTAMYLCATSRDRAGELTDTQYFGPGTRLTVL.

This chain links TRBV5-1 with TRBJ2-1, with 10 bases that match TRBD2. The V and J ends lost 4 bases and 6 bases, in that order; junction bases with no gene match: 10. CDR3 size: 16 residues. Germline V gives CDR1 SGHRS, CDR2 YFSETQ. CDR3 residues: CASSPSSSGRGNEQFF. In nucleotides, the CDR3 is TGCGCCAGCAGCCCCTCGTCTAGCGGGAGAGGCAATGAGCAGTTCTTC.

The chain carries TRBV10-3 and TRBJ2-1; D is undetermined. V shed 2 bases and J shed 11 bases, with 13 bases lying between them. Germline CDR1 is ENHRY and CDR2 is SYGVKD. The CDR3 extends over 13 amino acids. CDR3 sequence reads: CAISEGLGEKQFF. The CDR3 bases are TGTGCCATCAGTGAGGGGCTTGGGGAAAAGCAGTTCTTC.

The CDR3 is CASSESSLGGVYGYTF. For the CDR3, the DNA is TGCGCCAGCAGTGAGTCGAGCTTAGGCGGCGTCTATGGCTACACCTTC. The chain has TRBV10-2 and TRBJ1-2; D call uncertain. Trimming removed 0 bases at V and 4 bases at J, with 15 bases between. This CDR3 is 16 amino acids long. Germline V gives CDR1 WSHSY, CDR2 SAAADI.

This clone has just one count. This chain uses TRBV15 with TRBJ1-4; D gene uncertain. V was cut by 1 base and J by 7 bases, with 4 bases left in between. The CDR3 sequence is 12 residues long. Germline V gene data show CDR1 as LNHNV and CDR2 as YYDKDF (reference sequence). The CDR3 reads CATSRVGEKLFF. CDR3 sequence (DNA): TGTGCCACCAGCAGAGTTGGTGAAAAACTGTTTTTT.

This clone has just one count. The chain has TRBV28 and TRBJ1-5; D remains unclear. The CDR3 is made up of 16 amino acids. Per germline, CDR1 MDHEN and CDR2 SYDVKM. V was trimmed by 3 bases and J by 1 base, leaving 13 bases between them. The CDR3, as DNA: TGTGCCAGCAGTTTCACGCGAGACATGAGCAATCAGCCCCAGCATTTT. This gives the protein CASSFTRDMSNQPQHF. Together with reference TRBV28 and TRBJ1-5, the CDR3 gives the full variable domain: DVKVTQSSRYLVKRTGEKVFLECVQDMDHENMFWYRQDPGLGLRLIYFSYDVKMKEKGDIPEGYSVSREKKERFSLILESASTNQTSMYLCASSFTRDMSNQPQHFGDGTRLSIL.

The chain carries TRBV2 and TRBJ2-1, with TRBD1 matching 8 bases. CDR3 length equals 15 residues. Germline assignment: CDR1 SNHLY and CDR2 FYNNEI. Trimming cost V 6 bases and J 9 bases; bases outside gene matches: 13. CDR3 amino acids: CASREDRVGTAEQFF. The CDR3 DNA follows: TGTGCCAGCAGGGAGGACAGGGTTGGTACCGCTGAGCAGTTCTTC.

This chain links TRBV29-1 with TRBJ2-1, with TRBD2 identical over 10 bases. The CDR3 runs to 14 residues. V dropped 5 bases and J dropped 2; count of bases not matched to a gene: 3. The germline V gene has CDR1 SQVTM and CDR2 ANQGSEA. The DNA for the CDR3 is TGCAGCGTTAATAGCGGGGGGACCTACAATGAGCAGTTCTTC. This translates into CSVNSGGTYNEQFF.

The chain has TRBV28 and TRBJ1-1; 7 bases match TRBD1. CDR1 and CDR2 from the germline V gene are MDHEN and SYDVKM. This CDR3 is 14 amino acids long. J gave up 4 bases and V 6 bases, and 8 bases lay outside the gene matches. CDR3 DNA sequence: TGTGCCAGCAGGAAAAGGGGGCGCAGCACTGAAGCTTTCTTT. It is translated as CASRKRGRSTEAFF.

The CDR3 DNA is TGCGCCAGCAGCTTGAATACCGGGACAAAAATGAACACTGAAGCTTTCTTT. This gives the protein CASSLNTGTKMNTEAFF. The V and J genes are TRBV5-1 and TRBJ1-1, with D tentatively TRBD1 (6 bases). Germline CDR1 is SGHRS and CDR2 is YFSETQ. V shed 1 base and J shed 0 bases, with 16 bases lying between them. The length of the CDR3 is 17 residues.

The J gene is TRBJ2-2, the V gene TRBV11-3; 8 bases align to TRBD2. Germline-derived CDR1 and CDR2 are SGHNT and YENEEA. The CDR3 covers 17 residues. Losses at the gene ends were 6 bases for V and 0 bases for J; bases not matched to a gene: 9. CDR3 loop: CASRPGDGRANTGELFF. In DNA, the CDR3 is TGTGCCAGCAGGCCGGGGGACGGGAGGGCGAACACCGGGGAGCTGTTTTTT. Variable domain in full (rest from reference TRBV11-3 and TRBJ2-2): EAGVVQSPRYKIIEKKQPVAFWCNPISGHNTLYWYLQNLGQGPELLIRYENEEAVDDSQLPKDRFSAERLKGVDSTLKIQPAELGDSAVYLCASRPGDGRANTGELFFGEGSRLTVL.